A single sample is the source of the 20 T cell receptor beta chains below, sequenced in a study of T cell repertoires in cytomegalovirus infection. TCRdb re-called the reads through MiXCR, storing one row per CDR3 protein. This sample yields around 450,000 distinct CDR3 sequences, of which roughly 12% are seen a single time; about a tenth belongs to the top ten. The specimen was PBMCs. These receptors all stem from a human donor in good health (CMV status not recorded). Some clones in this sample may be carry-over from other donors' samples.

The chain joins TRBV20-1 to TRBJ2-3, with a weak D call TRBD2 (5 bases). Trimming removed 0 bases at V and 1 base at J, with 11 bases between. The CDR3 is made up of 15 amino acids. Germline V lookup: CDR1 DFQATT, CDR2 SNEGSKA (reference sequence). In nucleotides, the CDR3 is TGCAGTGCTAGAGATCAACGGGATGGCACAGATACGCAGTATTTT. Amino acid sequence: CSARDQRDGTDTQYF.

This clonotype came up a few times. As DNA, the CDR3 is TGTGCCAGCAGGGTACAGGGATTGAACACTGAAGCTTTCTTT. Protein sequence: CASRVQGLNTEAFF. V gene TRBV2 combines with J gene TRBJ1-1, with TRBD1 as a possible D gene (6 bases). Trimming removed 6 bases at V and 0 bases at J, with 11 bases between. The length of the CDR3 is 14 residues. From germline, CDR1 is SNHLY and CDR2 FYNNEI.

In its sample, this clonotype was seen a few times. The chain links TRBV9 to TRBJ2-3; no firm D call. Germline V gene data show CDR1 as SGDLS and CDR2 as YYNGEE. This CDR3 has 14 amino acids. Trimming left V 0 bases short and J 0 bases short, with 5 bases between. DNA for the CDR3: TGTGCCAGCAGCGTAGTCAGAAGCACAGATACGCAGTATTTT. It specifies CASSVVRSTDTQYF. Full variable domain (remainder filled in from reference TRBV9 and TRBJ2-3): DSGVTQTPKHLITATGQRVTLRCSPRSGDLSVYWYQQSLDQGLQFLIQYYNGEERAKGNILERFSAQQFPDLHSELNLSSLELGDSALYFCASSVVRSTDTQYFGPGTRLTVL.

This clonotype was picked up many times. The genes are TRBV6-1 and TRBJ1-5; D remains ambiguous. This CDR3 spans 13 amino acids. Per germline, CDR1 MNHNS and CDR2 SASEGT. Trimming left V 0 bases short and J 9 bases short, with 9 bases between. CDR3 nucleotide sequence: TGTGCCAGCAGTGAAGCGCTCCGGTTGCCCCAGCATTTT. Translated, it gives CASSEALRLPQHF.

This clonotype was counted many times. V usage is TRBV25-1 and J usage is TRBJ1-3, with no clear D. This CDR3 comprises 16 residues. Germline V gene lookup returns CDR1 MGHDK and CDR2 SYGVNS. V was clipped by 1 base and J by 0 bases, with 10 bases between them. DNA of the CDR3: TGTGCCAGCAGTGAATTCAGGCTCGGCTCTGGAAACACCATATATTTT. This sequence encodes CASSEFRLGSGNTIYF.

J is TRBJ2-5 and V is TRBV5-1; 15 bases map to TRBD2. The V gene's germline CDR1 is SGHRS and CDR2 YFSETQ. The CDR3 totals 17 residues. The junction had 5 bases not matched to a gene; V was cut back by 0 bases and J by 5 bases. The CDR3 reads CASSLGTSGRAGETQYF. The CDR3, as DNA: TGCGCCAGCAGCTTGGGGACTAGCGGGAGGGCCGGGGAGACCCAGTACTTC.

With respect to this clonotype: A much larger clone sits a single nucleotide away, making a read error possible. The chain has TRBV12-3 or TRBV12-4 and TRBJ1-5; possibly TRBD1 for D (6 bases). The CDR3 extends over 15 amino acids. The CDR3 spells CVSNAQGFPNQPQHF. The CDR3 DNA sequence: TGTGTCAGCAACGCCCAGGGGTTTCCAAATCAGCCCCAGCATTTT.

This clonotype has ten or more counts. This rearrangement joins TRBV27 to TRBJ1-1; 9 positions agree with TRBD1. In germline, CDR1 is MNHEY, CDR2 SMNVEV (reference sequence). The CDR3 runs to 13 residues. The trim removed 6 bases at V and 10 bases at J, leaving 9 bases unmatched. In nucleotides, the CDR3 is TGTGCCAGCAGAGACCCGGGACAGGGTCGAGCTTTCTTT. Translating it yields CASRDPGQGRAFF.

This clonotype appeared many times. V and J are TRBV3-1 and TRBJ2-7; D not resolved. V was trimmed by 5 bases and J by 0 bases, leaving 8 bases between them. The CDR3 is 13 residues long. Germline assignment: CDR1 LGHDT and CDR2 YNNKEL (reference sequence). Here the CDR3 reads CASSTISSYEQYF. DNA for the CDR3: TGTGCCAGCAGCACAATCAGCTCCTACGAGCAGTACTTC.

The chain has TRBV2 and TRBJ2-7; D not certain. V lost 5 bases and J 6 bases, leaving 14 bases between the germline ends. The length of the CDR3 is 13 residues. Germline V gene lookup returns CDR1 SNHLY and CDR2 FYNNEI. The CDR3 loop reads CASSRAEAGEQYF. In DNA, the CDR3 is TGTGCCAGCAGTCGGGCCGAAGCCGGCGAGCAGTACTTC.

J is TRBJ2-1 and V is TRBV12-3 or TRBV12-4; 8 bases match TRBD2. V lost 0 bases, J lost 9 bases, and 4 bases stayed unmatched. The CDR3 covers 14 residues. The CDR3 protein is CASSLAGGGGEQFF. Here the CDR3 DNA reads TGTGCCAGCAGTTTAGCCGGGGGGGGTGGTGAGCAGTTCTTC.

This clonotype was counted between two and nine times. V and J are TRBV20-1 and TRBJ1-1; TRBD1 matches 7 bases. Germline V gene data show CDR1 as DFQATT and CDR2 as SNEGSKA (reference sequence). This CDR3 contains 15 residues. Trimming at V came to 0 bases and at J to 0 bases, leaving 4 bases not matched to a gene. CDR3 nucleotides: TGCAGTGCTAGAGATCTAGACAGGGTGAACACTGAAGCTTTCTTT. It is translated as CSARDLDRVNTEAFF.

The rearrangement uses TRBV19 and TRBJ2-7; 8 bases align to TRBD1. The CDR3 runs to 14 residues. The V and J ends lost 1 base and 7 bases, in that order; junction bases with no gene match: 6. Germline lookup yields CDR1 LNHDA and CDR2 SQIVND (reference sequence). Written as DNA, the CDR3 is TGTGCCAGTAGTATAGGAAGGACAGGGCAGGAGCAGTACTTC. Its translation is CASSIGRTGQEQYF.

This clonotype was found many times. V is TRBV5-1 and J is TRBJ2-1; TRBD2 matches at 10 bases. Germline loops: CDR1 SGHRS, CDR2 YFSETQ. The CDR3 consists of 17 residues. The junction had 3 bases not matched to a gene; V was cut back by 0 bases and J by 0 bases. CDR3 amino acids: CASSLGAGGPSYNEQFF. CDR3 nucleotide sequence: TGCGCCAGCAGCTTGGGAGCGGGGGGGCCCTCCTACAATGAGCAGTTCTTC.

This clonotype has ten or more counts. The V call is TRBV7-6, the J call TRBJ2-3, with D possibly being TRBD1 (5 bases). From germline, CDR1 is SGHVS and CDR2 FNYEAQ. Trimming shortened V by 5 bases and J by 5 bases, and 20 bases separated the two germline ends. The CDR3 is 16 amino acids. The CDR3 region is CASSPSFTGKIDTQYF. CDR3 bases: TGTGCCAGCAGCCCCTCATTTACAGGAAAGATAGATACGCAGTATTTT.

This clonotype was picked up many times. The chain has TRBV7-6 and TRBJ2-5; D is tentatively TRBD1 or TRBD2 (6 bases each). Between the trimmed V and J ends, which lost 5 bases and 4 bases, there was a span of 14 bases. The length of the CDR3 is 14 residues. The V gene's germline CDR1 is SGHVS and CDR2 FNYEAQ. The CDR3 protein is CASSGGGVLETQYF. CDR3 DNA sequence: TGTGCCAGCAGCGGGGGCGGGGTCCTAGAGACCCAGTACTTC.

The CDR3 DNA sequence: TGCAGTGCTAGTACGGGGTATAGCAATCAGCCCCAGCATTTT. As protein: CSASTGYSNQPQHF. This sequence joins TRBV20-1 and TRBJ1-5; D ambiguous. CDR1 is DFQATT and CDR2 is SNEGSKA in the germline V gene (reference sequence). The CDR3 totals 14 residues. Trimming removed 3 bases at V and 0 bases at J, with 9 bases between.

This clonotype was seen many times. The rearrangement joins TRBV20-1 to TRBJ2-1; D is unresolved. CDR3 length: 13 amino acids. Trimming stripped 6 bases from V and 2 bases from J, with 11 bases between. CDR1 and CDR2 from the germline V gene are DFQATT and SNEGSKA (reference sequence). The CDR3: CSASPAPYNEQFF. CDR3 nucleotide sequence: TGCAGTGCAAGCCCCGCGCCCTACAATGAGCAGTTCTTC.

V usage is TRBV7-9 and J usage is TRBJ2-5, with TRBD2 identical over 14 bases. Germline V gene lookup returns CDR1 SEHNR and CDR2 FQNEAQ (reference sequence). With 5 bases clipped from V and 6 bases from J, the junction kept 8 bases outside the gene matches. CDR3 size: 16 residues. The CDR3 sequence is CASSIEGLAGVKTQYF. The CDR3 coding sequence is TGTGCCAGCAGCATAGAGGGACTAGCGGGAGTAAAGACCCAGTACTTC.

Ten or more counts support this clonotype. This rearrangement joins TRBV28 to TRBJ2-5, with a weak D call TRBD2 (6 bases). V was shortened by 8 bases and J by 3 bases, with 13 bases between the two germline ends. The CDR3 consists of 13 residues. From germline, CDR1 is MDHEN and CDR2 SYDVKM. This chain's CDR3 is CASCRLAEETQYF. Here the CDR3 DNA reads TGTGCCAGCTGCCGTTTAGCGGAAGAGACCCAGTACTTC.